The clone carrying this T cell receptor beta chain was seen more than once but under ten times. No antigen is known for it. This entry is derived from a study of cytomegalovirus exposure and HLA in healthy donors. As for the study in general: T cells numbering around 190 million yielded approximately 100 million unique TCR beta sequences in an earlier analysis.

Regarding the study as a whole: The HLA-A and HLA-B alleles of most subjects were reportedly predicted accurately from TCR beta sequences. Sequencing artifact likely explains a cluster of highly shared sequence variants. Rarity characterized most TCR sequences, yet some public TCRs appeared in many donors.

The PCR employed 60 Vbeta primers together with 13 Jbeta primers. Clones were read by immunoSEQ multiplex PCR, and TCRdb kept only the in-frame ones, dropping some. The data show about 130,000 clones, approximately 83% seen once. CDR1 is SGHAT, CDR2 FQNNGV, per germline. The CDR3 is 15 residues long. V gave up 1 base and J gave up 3 bases, with 10 bases separating them. The genes are TRBV11-2 and TRBJ2-1; a possible D gene is TRBD1 (6 bases). Sequencing was carried out using PBMCs. This receptor was taken from a woman aged 35 to 49 in good health and CMV-seropositive. The DNA of the CDR3 is TGTGCCAGCAGCTTAGGGCAGGGGCTCTACAATGAGCAGTTCTTC. Its protein product is CASSLGQGLYNEQFF.